This T cell receptor beta chain stems from a study of a mutant IDH1 vaccine in newly diagnosed glioma. Time point described: week 5, during vaccination. Each dose delivered 300 ug of mutant IDH1 20-mer peptide subcutaneously with imiquimod. Sequenced by immunoSEQ multiplex PCR; TCRdb stores in-frame clones only, minus some. The table shows roughly 62,000 clones, with roughly 80% occurring only once. Per germline, CDR1 MDHEN and CDR2 SYDVKM. The CDR3 totals 14 residues. V lost 6 bases, J lost 6 bases, and 12 bases lay in between. General observations from the study: Any relationship between pseudoprogression and changes in top peripheral T cell clonotypes seemed absent.

Of note for this clone: Its antigen remains unidentified.

The specimen was PBMCs, collected from a glioma patient whose treatment included an IDH1 peptide vaccine. This TCR was sampled from a woman aged 50 to 60 with glioma. V usage is TRBV28 and J usage is TRBJ1-6; D may be TRBD1 (5 bases). The CDR3: CASSQTDGNSPLHF. CDR3 DNA: TGTGCCAGCAGCCAGACAGACGGTAATTCACCCCTCCACTTT.